These 11 T cell receptor beta chains came from one sample sequenced in a study of shared clonotypes between healthy human individuals (dated by TCRdb to 2020 to 2021). Libraries were made using the immunoSEQ multiplex PCR assay. The immuneACCESS repertoire file appears here via TCRdb, limited to in-frame rearrangements. These files lack a portion of the clones; in checked studies, under half of the deficit traces to unresolved V genes, and the cause of the others is not known. Within this sample are roughly 1,500,000 clones, with around 98% of them counted one time only. The ten top clones hold about 0.42% of the sample. Sequencing used naive CD4+ T cells sorted from blood. The cell subset or site label on this specimen signifies: CD45RA+ positively selected. The receptor set was obtained from a man aged 30 to 39 in good health.

This clone was seen just once. The chain employs TRBV20-1 and TRBJ1-3; no clear D. Per germline, CDR1 DFQATT and CDR2 SNEGSKA (reference sequence). Trimming left V 5 bases short and J 4 bases short, with 6 bases between. CDR3 length: 11 amino acids. This CDR3 is CSAPTGNTIYF. The CDR3 DNA reads TGCAGTGCTCCTACAGGAAACACCATATATTTT.

The V gene is TRBV4-1, the J gene TRBJ2-2; no clear D gene. The CDR3 length is 15 residues. V was pared by 4 bases and J by 12 bases, with 21 bases between. CDR1 is MGHRA, CDR2 YSYEKL, per germline. The DNA of the CDR3 is TGCGCCAGCAGCCCGATCGGGCCTAAACTCCGTCAGCTGTTTTTT. Translated, it gives CASSPIGPKLRQLFF.

The chain has TRBV6-1 and TRBJ2-1, with a possible D match to TRBD1 (5 bases). The CDR3 contains 14 residues. Trimming removed 8 bases from V and 0 bases from J, with 11 bases in between. Germline V gene lookup returns CDR1 MNHNS and CDR2 SASEGT. As DNA, the CDR3 is TGTGCCAGCGCAAGGGGAAGCTCCTACAATGAGCAGTTCTTC. It encodes CASARGSSYNEQFF.

The CDR3, as DNA: TGTGCCACAACGCCGGTGACTAGCGGGAGTGGTATGGCCAAAAACATTCAGTACTTC. Its protein is CATTPVTSGSGMAKNIQYF. V is TRBV2 and J is TRBJ2-4; 12 bases are a match to TRBD2. The CDR3 spans 19 residues. With V trimmed by 10 bases and J by 1 base, 17 bases remained unmatched. CDR1 and CDR2 (germline): SNHLY, FYNNEI.

J is TRBJ2-3 and V is TRBV5-1; 11 bases are shared with TRBD2. The CDR3 runs 16 residues. The junction had 4 bases not matched to a gene; V was cut back by 3 bases and J by 1 base. The germline gives CDR1 SGHRS, CDR2 YFSETQ. CDR3 residues: CASSSLAGVGTDTQYF. As DNA, the CDR3 is TGCGCCAGCAGCTCACTAGCGGGAGTAGGCACAGATACGCAGTATTTT.

The rearrangement uses TRBV11-2 and TRBJ2-7; 8 bases map to TRBD2. This CDR3 comprises 15 residues. Germline lookup yields CDR1 SGHAT and CDR2 FQNNGV. J was trimmed by 6 bases and V by 5 bases; bases with no gene match: 12. The CDR3 sequence: CASSNRGGLASEQYF. The CDR3 region has the DNA TGTGCCAGCAGCAACCGGGGCGGACTAGCAAGCGAGCAGTACTTC.

DNA of the CDR3: TGTGCCAGCAGCCCGTACCAACGTAACTACAATGAGCAGTTCTTC. It specifies CASSPYQRNYNEQFF. This chain uses TRBV14 with TRBJ2-1; D gene uncertain. The germline V and J ends were trimmed by 4 bases and 3 bases, with 13 bases remaining between them. Germline-derived CDR1 and CDR2 are SGHDN and FVKESK. There are 15 residues in the CDR3.

This clone was found once. The CDR3 region is CASSRGLRQETQYF. The CDR3 coding sequence is TGTGCCAGCAGTAGGGGACTTCGACAAGAGACCCAGTACTTC. This chain uses TRBV2 with TRBJ2-5, with a possible D match to TRBD2 (6 bases). The CDR3 has 14 amino acids. The germline CDR1 and CDR2 sequences are SNHLY and FYNNEI. Trimming removed 5 bases at V and 2 bases at J, with 12 bases between.

As concerns this clone: The same CDR3 can be traced to other DNA sequences in this sample. CDR3 region: CSARNVEQYF. The CDR3 nucleotides are TGCAGTGCTAGAAATGTCGAGCAGTACTTC. This rearrangement joins TRBV20-1 to TRBJ2-7; no clear D gene. Germline lookup yields CDR1 DFQATT and CDR2 SNEGSKA (reference sequence). The V end was cut by 2 bases, the J end by 6 bases, with 5 bases between. The CDR3 contains 10 residues.

The V gene is TRBV4-3, the J gene TRBJ2-5; the match to TRBD2 covers 11 bases. The trim removed 4 bases at V and 4 bases at J, leaving 5 bases unmatched. The V gene's germline CDR1 is LGHNA and CDR2 YSLEER. This CDR3 region has 15 residues. Here the CDR3 reads CASSPLAGARETQYF. CDR3 DNA sequence: TGCGCCAGCAGCCCACTAGCGGGAGCGAGAGAGACCCAGTACTTC.

Comment on this clone: In the same sample, other DNA sequences code for this CDR3. The gene calls are TRBV19 and TRBJ2-6; D is ambiguous. CDR1 LNHDA and CDR2 SQIVND come from the germline V gene (reference sequence). With 3 bases removed from V and 2 bases from J, the gap between germline ends came to 5 bases. CDR3 length: 14 residues. CDR3 amino acids: CASSIGAGANVLTF. The CDR3 DNA is TGTGCCAGTAGTATCGGCGCTGGGGCCAACGTCCTGACTTTC.